This TCR beta chain was profiled in a study of blood T cells in healthy people across ages. Broader study findings: It was held that the diversity estimates obtained from one million T cells were underestimates.

PCR was performed a second time for about 6 to 11 cycles using a sample-barcoded 5' primer and a J-beta primer mix. Tags on each cDNA molecule came from a template-switch adaptor with 12 random nucleotides. TCRdb reprocessed the 5' RACE reads with MiXCR, giving one entry per CDR3 protein. The sample gives 800,000 to 950,000 distinct CDR3 sequences, roughly 28% of which show up once; 10% is in the top ten. Notes on this clonotype: Its antigen is not identified.

Every sample had a minimum of 6.5 million PBMCs isolated. This sample also appeared in a second study, on T cells of mothers and their children. That paper notes: The authors added sample barcodes and 2-4 random nucleotides using the M1S primer of the second PCR.

The receptor's source is a woman in her thirties or forties in good health. What was sequenced was blood.

CDR3 sequence reads: CASSLDPGSNTGELFF. CDR3 DNA sequence: TGTGCCAGCAGCTTAGATCCCGGCTCGAACACCGGGGAGCTGTTTTTT. The gene calls are TRBV7-2 and TRBJ2-2, with no clear D. Germline CDR1 is SGHTA and CDR2 is FQGNSA. This CDR3 spans 16 amino acids. V lost 1 base to trimming and J lost 0 bases, with 9 bases between them.